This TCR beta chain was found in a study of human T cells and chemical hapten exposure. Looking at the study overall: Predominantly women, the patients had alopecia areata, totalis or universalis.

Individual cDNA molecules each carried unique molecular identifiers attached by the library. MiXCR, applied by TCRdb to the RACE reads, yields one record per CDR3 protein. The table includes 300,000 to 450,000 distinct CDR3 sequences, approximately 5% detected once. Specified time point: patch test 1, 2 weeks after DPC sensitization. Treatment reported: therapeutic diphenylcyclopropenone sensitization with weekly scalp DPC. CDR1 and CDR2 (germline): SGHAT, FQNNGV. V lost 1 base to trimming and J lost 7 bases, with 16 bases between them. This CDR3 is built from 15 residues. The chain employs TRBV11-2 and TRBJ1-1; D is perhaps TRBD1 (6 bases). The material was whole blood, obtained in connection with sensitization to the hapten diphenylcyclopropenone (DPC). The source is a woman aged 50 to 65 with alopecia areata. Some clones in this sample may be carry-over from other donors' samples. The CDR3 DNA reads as TGTGCCAGCAGCTTAGGCTCAGGGGCTTGGTTTGAAGCTTTCTTT. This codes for CASSLGSGAWFEAFF.